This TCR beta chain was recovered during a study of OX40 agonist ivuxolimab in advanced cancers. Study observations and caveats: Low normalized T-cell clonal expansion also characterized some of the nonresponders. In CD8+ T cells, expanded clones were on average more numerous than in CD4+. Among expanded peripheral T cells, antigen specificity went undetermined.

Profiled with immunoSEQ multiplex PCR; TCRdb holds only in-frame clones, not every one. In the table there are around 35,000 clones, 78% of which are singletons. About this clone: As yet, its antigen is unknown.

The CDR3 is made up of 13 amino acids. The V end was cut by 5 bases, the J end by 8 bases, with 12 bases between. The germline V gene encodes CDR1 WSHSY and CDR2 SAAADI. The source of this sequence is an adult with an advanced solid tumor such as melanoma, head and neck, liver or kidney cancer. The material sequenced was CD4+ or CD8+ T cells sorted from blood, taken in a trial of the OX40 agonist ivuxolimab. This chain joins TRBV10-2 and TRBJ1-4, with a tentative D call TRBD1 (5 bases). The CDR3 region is CASSSQAGEKLFF. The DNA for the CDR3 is TGCGCCAGCAGTTCACAAGCAGGGGAAAAACTGTTTTTT.